What follows are 14 T cell receptor beta chains derived from one specimen sequenced in a study of T cell repertoires in cytomegalovirus infection. MiXCR was run by TCRdb on the reads, yielding one entry per CDR3 protein. The top ten hold under 15% of the sample, which has about 530,000 distinct CDR3 sequences, about 25% seen once. The sequencing sample was made of PBMCs. The origin of the receptors is a human donor in good health (CMV status not recorded). Some clones in this sample may be carry-over from other donors' samples.

The V call is TRBV27, the J call TRBJ1-1, with D uncertain. This CDR3 is built from 12 residues. V was clipped by 5 bases and J by 5 bases, with 9 bases between them. Germline V gene lookup returns CDR1 MNHEY and CDR2 SMNVEV (reference sequence). The CDR3: CASSGVGTEAFF. DNA for the CDR3: TGTGCCAGCAGTGGCGTTGGAACTGAAGCTTTCTTT.

This clonotype was found many times. The CDR3 bases are TGTGCCAGCAGCTTAGCGTCGGGGGTGGATCAGCCCCAGCATTTT. The encoded protein is CASSLASGVDQPQHF. The chain employs TRBV7-8 and TRBJ1-5; D might be TRBD1 (5 bases). In germline, CDR1 is SGHVS, CDR2 FQNEAQ. CDR3 size: 15 residues. V lost 0 bases and J 5 bases, leaving 11 bases between the germline ends.

Concerning this clonotype itself: One end of the junction does not line up with germline, which may come from a read error. The chain couples TRBV18 to TRBJ2-7; 8 nucleotides align to TRBD1. This CDR3 contains 14 residues. Germline V gives CDR1 KGHSH, CDR2 LQKENI. CDR3 in DNA: TGTGCCAGCTCGCCACAGGGGGGATCCTACGAGCAGTACTTC. Protein sequence: CASSPQGGSYEQYF.

The table lists this clonotype with a few counts. The chain has TRBV29-1 and TRBJ2-1; TRBD2 matches at 9 bases. CDR1 is SQVTM and CDR2 is ANQGSEA in the germline V gene. The CDR3 covers 16 residues. J lost 0 bases, V lost 4 bases, and 7 bases had no gene match. CDR3 amino acids: CSVGALAGSSYNEQFF. CDR3 DNA sequence: TGCAGCGTTGGGGCCCTAGCGGGGAGCTCCTACAATGAGCAGTTCTTC.

The J gene is TRBJ2-7, the V gene TRBV5-1; 12 bases agree with TRBD2. Germline trimming cut 4 bases from V and 2 bases from J; bases unmatched to any gene: 7. The V gene's germline CDR1 is SGHRS and CDR2 YFSETQ. This CDR3 spans 16 amino acids. CDR3 loop: CASSRATSGSTYEQYF. In DNA, the CDR3 is TGCGCCAGCAGCCGAGCGACTAGCGGGAGCACCTACGAGCAGTACTTC.

This clonotype was seen ten or more times. The CDR3 protein is CASSSISGTYKNIQYF. CDR3 coding DNA: TGTGCCAGCAGCTCCATATCCGGGACGTACAAAAACATTCAGTACTTC. The chain combines TRBV7-2 with TRBJ2-4; D may correspond to TRBD1 or TRBD2 (5 bases each). With 4 bases removed from V and 3 bases from J, the gap between germline ends came to 16 bases. Germline V gene lookup returns CDR1 SGHTA and CDR2 FQGNSA. This CDR3 comprises 16 residues.

This clonotype was found a few times. The rearrangement uses TRBV4-2 and TRBJ2-6, with a weak D call TRBD2 (5 bases). This CDR3 has 17 residues. V lost 0 bases and J lost 2, with 11 bases in between. In germline, CDR1 is LGHNA, CDR2 YNFKEQ. This CDR3 reads CASSQDLRVTGANVLTF. The CDR3, as DNA: TGTGCCAGCAGCCAAGATCTGAGGGTTACTGGGGCCAACGTCCTGACTTTC.

The rearrangement links TRBV2 to TRBJ2-7, with 8 bases lining up with TRBD1. The trim removed 4 bases at V and 4 bases at J, leaving 9 bases unmatched. Germline CDR1 is SNHLY and CDR2 is FYNNEI. The CDR3 sequence is 15 residues long. The CDR3, as DNA: TGTGCCAGCAGTGTGGGGAGTTACAGGGGGTACGAGCAGTACTTC. This gives the protein CASSVGSYRGYEQYF.

V and J are TRBV7-6 and TRBJ2-1, with TRBD2 as a possible D gene (7 bases). CDR3 size: 17 residues. Trimming cost V 1 base and J 5 bases, with 18 bases left between them. CDR1 and CDR2 from the germline V gene are SGHVS and FNYEAQ. The CDR3 nucleotides are TGTGCCAGCAGCTTAGTGGGGACTACACGGGGGCACAATGAGCAGTTCTTC. It specifies CASSLVGTTRGHNEQFF.

This clonotype came up a few times. The chain uses TRBV24-1 and TRBJ2-1; 7 bases agree with TRBD1. This CDR3 is 14 amino acids long. J gave up 3 bases and V 6 bases, and 4 bases lay outside the gene matches. Germline V CDR1 and CDR2: KGHDR, SFDVKD. The CDR3 bases are TGTGCCACCAGTCGGGACAGCTTCTACAATGAGCAGTTCTTC. Translated, it gives CATSRDSFYNEQFF.

This clonotype turned up a few times. This chain links TRBV7-6 with TRBJ2-1; D is uncertain. There are 15 residues in the CDR3. Trimming cost V 0 bases and J 5 bases, with 11 bases left between them. The germline CDR1 and CDR2 sequences are SGHVS and FNYEAQ. The CDR3: CASSLAYRHNNEQFF. DNA of the CDR3: TGTGCCAGCAGCTTAGCGTATAGACACAACAATGAGCAGTTCTTC.

This clonotype turned up a few times. This rearrangement joins TRBV5-1 to TRBJ1-1; D is unresolved. This CDR3 has 13 residues. Germline assignment: CDR1 SGHRS and CDR2 YFSETQ. V was clipped by 4 bases and J by 5 bases, with 12 bases between them. The CDR3 loop reads CASSVAPGTEAFF. The CDR3 nucleotides read TGCGCCAGCAGCGTAGCTCCGGGAACTGAAGCTTTCTTT.

This clonotype was seen only a few times. The V gene is TRBV7-6, the J gene TRBJ1-5; 9 bases are shared with TRBD1. CDR3 size: 18 residues. V dropped 5 bases and J dropped 1; count of bases not matched to a gene: 12. The germline gives CDR1 SGHVS, CDR2 FNYEAQ. The CDR3 here is CASSQAGTGPWSNQPQHF. CDR3 nucleotides: TGTGCCAGCAGCCAAGCCGGGACAGGGCCTTGGAGCAATCAGCCCCAGCATTTT.

This clonotype was detected a few times. The chain links TRBV29-1 to TRBJ2-2; 12 nucleotides line up with TRBD2. Germline V gene data show CDR1 as SQVTM and CDR2 as ANQGSEA. With 6 bases clipped from V and 5 bases from J, the junction kept 7 bases outside the gene matches. This CDR3 region has 15 residues. The CDR3 nucleotides read TGCAGCGTGAAGCTCCTAGCGGGAGGGACCGGGGAGCTGTTTTTT. It yields the protein CSVKLLAGGTGELFF.